These 23 T cell receptor beta chains originate from one sample sequenced in a study of cytomegalovirus exposure and HLA in healthy donors. Use of 60 Vbeta and 13 Jbeta primers characterized the PCR. The method was immunoSEQ multiplex PCR; TCRdb's version includes in-frame clones alone and lacks a portion of them. The data show under 200,000 clones, roughly 85% seen once. Sequences were obtained from PBMCs. These receptors were collected from a woman younger than 30 in good health and CMV-seronegative.

This clone was observed once. The rearrangement uses TRBV6-6 and TRBJ2-7; D perhaps matches TRBD2 (7 bases). The germline CDR1 and CDR2 sequences are MNHNY and SVGAGI (reference sequence). The V and J ends lost 8 bases and 5 bases respectively, with 16 bases between them. The CDR3 length is 13 residues. The CDR3 loop is CASRRGQSHEQYF. For the CDR3, the DNA is TGTGCCAGCCGGCGGGGGCAGTCACACGAGCAGTACTTC.

The chain recombines TRBV2 with TRBJ2-1, with 9 positions matching TRBD2. After removal of 8 bases from V and 8 bases from J, the junction contained 13 bases not matched to a gene. Germline-derived CDR1 and CDR2 are SNHLY and FYNNEI. This CDR3 is 15 amino acids long. As DNA, the CDR3 is TGTGCCAGCGGGGGTAGGGGTAGCGGGGGCCATGAGCAGTTCTTC. Amino acids: CASGGRGSGGHEQFF.

The chain couples TRBV11-3 to TRBJ1-2; 8 nucleotides line up with TRBD1. The trim removed 5 bases at V and 4 bases at J, leaving 6 bases unmatched. CDR1 is SGHNT and CDR2 is YENEEA in the germline V gene. CDR3 length: 14 amino acids. CDR3 DNA: TGTGCCAGCAGCCCGGACAGGGAGGGCTATGGCTACACCTTC. Amino acids: CASSPDREGYGYTF.

This chain connects TRBV9 to TRBJ2-6; 11 bases fit TRBD1. V shed 3 bases and J 0 bases; nucleotides not matched to a gene: 5. Per germline, CDR1 SGDLS and CDR2 YYNGEE. The CDR3 totals 18 residues. The CDR3, as DNA: TGTGCCAGCAGCGAGGCCGGGACAGGGGGCTCTGGGGCCAACGTCCTGACTTTC. It specifies CASSEAGTGGSGANVLTF.

This clone has more than one count but fewer than ten. This chain uses TRBV5-4 with TRBJ1-5; 9 bases are a match to TRBD1. Germline V gene lookup returns CDR1 SGHNT and CDR2 YYREEE (reference sequence). V dropped 3 bases and J dropped 7; count of bases not matched to a gene: 2. The CDR3 is 13 amino acids. The CDR3 DNA reads TGTGCCAGCAGCTGGGACAGGGACCAGCCCCAGCATTTT. It translates to CASSWDRDQPQHF.

The CDR3 protein is CSVEKAGGPHNEQFF. CDR3 bases: TGCAGCGTTGAAAAAGCGGGAGGGCCCCACAATGAGCAGTTCTTC. V usage is TRBV29-1 and J usage is TRBJ2-1; 10 positions match TRBD2. The CDR3 is 15 residues long. V lost 2 bases, J lost 5 bases, and 6 bases stayed unmatched. Per the germline V gene, CDR1 is SQVTM and CDR2 is ANQGSEA.

The gene calls are TRBV6-1 and TRBJ1-2; D remains unclear. The germline CDR1 and CDR2 sequences are MNHNS and SASEGT. The CDR3 length is 14 residues. The V and J ends lost 7 bases and 4 bases respectively, with 16 bases between them. CDR3 bases: TGTGCCAGCACTTTCGAGGCAGACCGCTATGGCTACACCTTC. It encodes CASTFEADRYGYTF.

The V call is TRBV7-9, the J call TRBJ1-2; TRBD1 matches 10 bases. The J segment lost 8 bases and the V segment lost 1 base, leaving 4 bases of the junction unmatched. Looked up from germline, CDR1 is SEHNR and CDR2 is FQNEAQ (reference sequence). The CDR3 runs to 14 residues. CDR3 nucleotide sequence: TGTGCCAGCAGCTTAGGGCGGGACAGGGGAGGCTACACCTTC. Encoded protein: CASSLGRDRGGYTF.

The V gene is TRBV15, the J gene TRBJ2-3; 10 bases match TRBD2. This CDR3 has 18 amino acids. The V gene's germline CDR1 is LNHNV and CDR2 YYDKDF (reference sequence). Trimming at V came to 6 bases and at J to 4 bases, leaving 16 bases not matched to a gene. CDR3 protein: CATRGVAGGRQGADTQYF. The DNA for the CDR3 is TGTGCCACCAGGGGAGTAGCGGGAGGAAGGCAGGGGGCAGATACGCAGTATTTT.

V is TRBV7-2 and J is TRBJ2-1; 8 bases are shared with TRBD1. CDR3 length: 15 amino acids. Germline CDR1 is SGHTA and CDR2 is FQGNSA. Losses at the gene ends were 4 bases for V and 5 bases for J; bases not matched to a gene: 7. CDR3 loop: CASSYQGALNNEQFF. The CDR3 DNA is TGTGCCAGCAGCTATCAGGGGGCACTTAACAATGAGCAGTTCTTC.

This clone has a handful of counts. The J gene is TRBJ2-1, the V gene TRBV25-1, with 9 bases lining up with TRBD2. After removal of 4 bases from V and 5 bases from J, the junction contained 6 bases not matched to a gene. The CDR3 is 15 amino acids. Germline values: CDR1 MGHDK, CDR2 SYGVNS. The CDR3 is CASSVLAGKDNEQFF. The CDR3 region has the DNA TGTGCCAGCAGTGTACTAGCGGGCAAGGACAATGAGCAGTTCTTC. Based on the CDR3 plus reference TRBV25-1 and TRBJ2-1, the full variable domain is EADIYQTPRYLVIGTGKKITLECSQTMGHDKMYWYQQDPGMELHLIHYSYGVNSTEKGDLSSESTVSRIRTEHFPLTLESARPSHTSQYLCASSVLAGKDNEQFFGPGTRLTVL.

This chain joins TRBV25-1 and TRBJ1-2, with unresolved D. The CDR3 totals 16 residues. Trimming stripped 5 bases from V and 4 bases from J, with 20 bases between. CDR1 MGHDK and CDR2 SYGVNS come from the germline V gene. As DNA, the CDR3 is TGTGCCAGCAGTTTCTCGGACCGGGGAAGATCCTATGGCTACACCTTC. Protein: CASSFSDRGRSYGYTF.

The chain recombines TRBV27 with TRBJ1-1, with D possibly being TRBD1 (6 bases). V lost 5 bases, J lost 4 bases, and 14 bases lay in between. The CDR3 consists of 14 residues. Per germline, CDR1 MNHEY and CDR2 SMNVEV (reference sequence). CDR3 nucleotide sequence: TGTGCCAGCAGTCTCCGAGGGGGAGCCACTGAAGCTTTCTTT. Its translation is CASSLRGGATEAFF.

V usage is TRBV13 and J usage is TRBJ1-2, with a possible D match to TRBD1 (5 bases). In germline, CDR1 is PRHDT, CDR2 FYEKMQ (reference sequence). The CDR3 loop spans 14 amino acids. The V end lost 4 bases, the J end lost 4 bases, and 13 bases lay between the germline ends. The CDR3 here is CASSSRGLGYGYTF. The CDR3, as DNA: TGTGCCAGCAGCTCCCGGGGACTGGGCTATGGCTACACCTTC.

The V and J genes are TRBV19 and TRBJ1-1, with 10 bases that match TRBD1. Germline V gives CDR1 LNHDA, CDR2 SQIVND (reference sequence). The CDR3 runs to 12 residues. The junction had 6 bases not matched to a gene; V was cut back by 7 bases and J by 10 bases. The CDR3 here is CASIPRTGGAFF. In DNA, the CDR3 is TGTGCCAGTATCCCTCGGACAGGGGGAGCTTTCTTT.

This clone appeared a single time. The chain couples TRBV19 to TRBJ1-5; perhaps TRBD1 as D (6 bases). CDR3 size: 14 residues. From germline, CDR1 is LNHDA and CDR2 SQIVND (reference sequence). V lost 6 bases to trimming and J lost 4 bases, with 13 bases between them. CDR3 region: CASRPQGRNQPQHF. The CDR3 DNA reads TGTGCCAGTAGGCCACAGGGAAGGAATCAGCCCCAGCATTTT.

This clone was detected only once. The conserved final phenylalanine or tryptophan is absent from the CDR3, which likely points to a read error. This chain connects TRBV28 to TRBJ2-7, with D tentatively TRBD2 (6 bases). Between the trimmed V and J ends, which lost 6 bases and 0 bases, there was a span of 12 bases. The germline CDR1 and CDR2 sequences are MDHEN and SYDVKM. CDR3 length equals 14 residues. This CDR3 reads CASRRGDLSYEQYL. DNA for the CDR3: TGTGCCAGCAGGCGCGGGGACCTCTCCTACGAGCAGTACCTC.

This clone was found once. J is TRBJ2-3 and V is TRBV15; 10 nucleotides line up with TRBD1. Germline CDR1 LNHNV, CDR2 YYDKDF (reference sequence). The length of the CDR3 is 16 residues. The ends lost 1 base at V and 8 bases at J; junction bases unmatched: 9. CDR3 nucleotide sequence: TGTGCCACCAGCAGAGCCGGGACAGGGGCCCGGGGTACGCAGTATTTT. This translates into CATSRAGTGARGTQYF.

The chain joins TRBV28 to TRBJ2-7, with 7 bases that match TRBD1. CDR3 length: 16 amino acids. After removal of 5 bases from V and 3 bases from J, the junction contained 13 bases not matched to a gene. CDR1 and CDR2 (germline): MDHEN, SYDVKM. CDR3 loop: CASSVSGGSPFYEQYF. The DNA for the CDR3 is TGTGCCAGCAGTGTGTCAGGGGGTTCGCCTTTCTACGAGCAGTACTTC. The whole variable domain, remainder taken from reference TRBV28 and TRBJ2-7, is DVKVTQSSRYLVKRTGEKVFLECVQDMDHENMFWYRQDPGLGLRLIYFSYDVKMKEKGDIPEGYSVSREKKERFSLILESASTNQTSMYLCASSVSGGSPFYEQYFGPGTRLTVT.

The CDR3, as DNA: TGTGCCTGGAGTGGGTTGACAGGGGTCAACTATGGCTACACCTTC. Amino acid sequence: CAWSGLTGVNYGYTF. The chain joins TRBV30 to TRBJ1-2; 8 positions agree with TRBD1. The CDR3 covers 15 residues. V shed 1 base and J 2 bases; nucleotides not matched to a gene: 6. Germline assignment: CDR1 GTSNPN and CDR2 SVGIG (reference sequence).

The CDR3 DNA is TGTGCCAGCAGTTGGGACAGAGCTAACTATGGCTACACCTTC. Translated: CASSWDRANYGYTF. The chain couples TRBV5-4 to TRBJ1-2, with 7 nucleotides matching TRBD1. The CDR3 totals 14 residues. The V gene end was trimmed by 5 bases and the J gene end by 0 bases; junction bases not matched to a gene: 4. The germline CDR1 and CDR2 sequences are SGHNT and YYREEE (reference sequence).

A remark on this clone: At the DNA level, this CDR3 is encoded by other sequences in the same sample as well. This sequence joins TRBV28 and TRBJ2-7; TRBD2 matches at 9 bases. Germline trimming cut 3 bases from V and 4 bases from J; bases unmatched to any gene: 4. This CDR3 region has 14 residues. Germline CDR1 MDHEN, CDR2 SYDVKM. In nucleotides, the CDR3 is TGTGCCAGCAGTTTCGCGGGAGGGGGATACGAGCAGTACTTC. It yields the protein CASSFAGGGYEQYF.

The chain has TRBV15 and TRBJ2-5; tentatively, D is TRBD2 (6 bases). Germline CDR1 LNHNV, CDR2 YYDKDF (reference sequence). The V end lost 5 bases, the J end lost 4 bases, and 11 bases lay between the germline ends. CDR3 length: 13 residues. The CDR3 coding sequence is TGTGCCACCAGCGGGCGGGGCAGAGAGACCCAGTACTTC. This gives the protein CATSGRGRETQYF.